A single sample gave rise to the 13 T cell receptor beta chains below, sequenced in a study of early T cells in non-severe SARS-CoV-2 infection. Via MiXCR, TCRdb re-called the 5' RACE reads, giving one row per CDR3 protein. This sample yields 95,000 to 120,000 distinct CDR3 sequences, of which 9.5% to 13% are seen a single time; around 2.9% belongs to the top ten. Sequencing was done on a sample of whole blood. Receptors were obtained from an adult who was a healthcare worker with PCR-confirmed SARS-CoV-2 infection or an uninfected control (not recorded which).

The J gene is TRBJ1-3, the V gene TRBV12-3 or TRBV12-4, with D perhaps matching TRBD1 (5 bases). V lost 3 bases, J lost 4 bases, and 10 bases lay in between. This CDR3 comprises 14 residues. CDR3 nucleotides: TGTGCCAGCAGTTTCGGGGACCCCGGAAACACCATATATTTT. Its protein product is CASSFGDPGNTIYF.

This clonotype was counted many times. The V gene is TRBV18, the J gene TRBJ1-1; 11 nucleotides line up with TRBD1. The length of the CDR3 is 15 residues. J was trimmed by 4 bases and V by 6 bases; bases with no gene match: 7. Germline-derived CDR1 and CDR2 are KGHSH and LQKENI. CDR3 DNA sequence: TGTGCCAGCTCCGGACAGGGGGCTTTTATCACTGAAGCTTTCTTT. It encodes CASSGQGAFITEAFF. Full variable domain (rest looked up from reference TRBV18 and TRBJ1-1): NAGVMQNPRHLVRRRGQEARLRCSPMKGHSHVYWYRQLPEEGLKFMVYLQKENIIDESGMPKERFSAEFPKEGPSILRIQQVVRGDSAAYFCASSGQGAFITEAFFGQGTRLTVV.

The DNA of the CDR3 is TGTGCCAGCAAATCGGTCCGGGACAGGGGATTTAGGCACTATGGCTACACCTTC. This encodes CASKSVRDRGFRHYGYTF. V usage is TRBV2 and J usage is TRBJ1-2, with 10 bases identical to TRBD1. The junction had 17 bases not matched to a gene; V was cut back by 7 bases and J by 3 bases. Germline V lookup: CDR1 SNHLY, CDR2 FYNNEI. CDR3 size: 18 residues.

The V call is TRBV7-9, the J call TRBJ1-4; D gene ambiguous. This CDR3 has 15 amino acids. The ends were cut back, 5 bases at V and 0 bases at J, with 10 bases in the middle. The germline V gene encodes CDR1 SEHNR and CDR2 FQNEAQ (reference sequence). This CDR3 is CASSPLAATNEKLFF. The CDR3 nucleotides read TGTGCCAGCAGCCCCCTGGCAGCAACTAATGAAAAACTGTTTTTT. Variable domain in full (rest from reference TRBV7-9 and TRBJ1-4): DTGVSQNPRHKITKRGQNVTFRCDPISEHNRLYWYRQTLGQGPEFLTYFQNEAQLEKSRLLSDRFSAERPKGSFSTLEIQRTEQGDSAMYLCASSPLAATNEKLFFGSGTQLSVL.

V gene TRBV20-1 combines with J gene TRBJ1-3; 7 bases align to TRBD1. There are 13 residues in the CDR3. With 0 bases clipped from V and 7 bases from J, the junction kept 3 bases outside the gene matches. The V gene's germline CDR1 is DFQATT and CDR2 SNEGSKA (reference sequence). The CDR3 region has the DNA TGCAGTGCTAGAGAGACAGGGCGGAACACCATATATTTT. Protein product: CSARETGRNTIYF.

This clonotype was picked up many times. This chain connects TRBV20-1 to TRBJ1-2; D is unclear. Between the trimmed V and J ends, which lost 0 bases and 9 bases, there was a span of 5 bases. This CDR3 region has 10 residues. CDR1 is DFQATT, CDR2 SNEGSKA, per germline (reference sequence). For the CDR3, the DNA is TGCAGTGCTAGAGATCACCGCTACACCTTC. This codes for CSARDHRYTF.

This clonotype was detected only a few times. One junction end disagrees with the germline gene, perhaps due to a read error. Here the CDR3 reads CASSPQVNTEAFF. CDR3 in DNA: TGTGCCAGCTCGCCACAGGTTAACACTGAAGCTTTCTTT. This chain connects TRBV18 to TRBJ1-1; D might be TRBD1 (5 bases). Germline V CDR1 and CDR2: KGHSH, LQKENI. This CDR3 is built from 13 residues.

The V gene is TRBV7-2, the J gene TRBJ2-1, with 8 positions matching TRBD2. CDR3 length equals 15 residues. Losses at the gene ends were 2 bases for V and 5 bases for J; bases not matched to a gene: 5. Germline V gives CDR1 SGHTA, CDR2 FQGNSA. Here the CDR3 reads CASSLLSGGNNEQFF. The CDR3 bases are TGTGCCAGCAGCTTATTGAGCGGGGGCAACAATGAGCAGTTCTTC.

This clonotype has a handful of counts. V is TRBV5-1 and J is TRBJ1-1, with unresolved D. V lost 2 bases and J 3 bases, leaving 11 bases between the germline ends. The CDR3 has 14 amino acids. Germline V gene sequence: CDR1 SGHRS, CDR2 YFSETQ. CDR3 in amino acids: CASSLGDIHTEAFF. CDR3 coding DNA: TGCGCCAGCAGCTTAGGAGACATACACACTGAAGCTTTCTTT. Drawing the rest from reference TRBV5-1 and TRBJ1-1, the complete variable domain is KAGVTQTPRYLIKTRGQQVTLSCSPISGHRSVSWYQQTPGQGLQFLFEYFSETQRNKGNFPGRFSGRQFSNSRSEMNVSTLELGDSALYLCASSLGDIHTEAFFGQGTRLTVV.

The genes are TRBV28 and TRBJ2-3; TRBD2 agrees at 8 bases. The CDR3 spans 15 residues. V lost 5 bases and J lost 2; bases outside the gene matches: 6. CDR1 is MDHEN and CDR2 is SYDVKM in the germline V gene. The CDR3 DNA reads TGTGCCAGCAGTGCGAGCGGGGGTAACACAGATACGCAGTATTTT. This codes for CASSASGGNTDTQYF.

This clonotype showed up many times. The rearrangement joins TRBV29-1 to TRBJ2-7; unclear D gene. The CDR3 extends over 11 amino acids. V gave up 6 bases and J gave up 3 bases, with 9 bases separating them. Germline V gene sequence: CDR1 SQVTM, CDR2 ANQGSEA. In nucleotides, the CDR3 is TGCAGCGTGTGTGGGGACTACGAGCAGTACTTC. It encodes CSVCGDYEQYF.

The chain links TRBV20-1 to TRBJ2-7, with a weak D call TRBD1 (6 bases). CDR1 and CDR2 (germline): DFQATT, SNEGSKA (reference sequence). V was pared by 0 bases and J by 4 bases, with 10 bases between. This CDR3 has 13 amino acids. CDR3 amino acids: CSAREAGVYEQYF. CDR3 DNA: TGCAGTGCTAGAGAGGCAGGGGTATACGAGCAGTACTTC.

This chain links TRBV29-1 with TRBJ1-2; D remains unclear. The CDR3 runs 13 residues. CDR1 is SQVTM and CDR2 is ANQGSEA in the germline V gene. Trimming removed 0 bases from V and 4 bases from J, with 9 bases in between. CDR3 DNA sequence: TGCAGCGTTGAAGATCGAGGACTCTATGGCTACACCTTC. Its protein product is CSVEDRGLYGYTF.